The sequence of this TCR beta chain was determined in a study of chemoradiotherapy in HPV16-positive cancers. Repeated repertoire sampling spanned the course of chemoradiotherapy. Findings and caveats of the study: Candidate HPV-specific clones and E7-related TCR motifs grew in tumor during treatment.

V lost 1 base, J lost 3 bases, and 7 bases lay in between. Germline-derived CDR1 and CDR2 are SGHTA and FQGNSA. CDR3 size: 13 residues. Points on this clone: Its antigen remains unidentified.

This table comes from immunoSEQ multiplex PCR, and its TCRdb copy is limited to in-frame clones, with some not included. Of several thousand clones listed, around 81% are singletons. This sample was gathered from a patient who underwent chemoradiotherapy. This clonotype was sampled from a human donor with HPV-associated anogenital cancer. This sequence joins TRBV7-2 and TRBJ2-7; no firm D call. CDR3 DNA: TGTGCCAGCAGCTTAGATCAAAACTACGAGCAGTACTTC. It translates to CASSLDQNYEQYF.